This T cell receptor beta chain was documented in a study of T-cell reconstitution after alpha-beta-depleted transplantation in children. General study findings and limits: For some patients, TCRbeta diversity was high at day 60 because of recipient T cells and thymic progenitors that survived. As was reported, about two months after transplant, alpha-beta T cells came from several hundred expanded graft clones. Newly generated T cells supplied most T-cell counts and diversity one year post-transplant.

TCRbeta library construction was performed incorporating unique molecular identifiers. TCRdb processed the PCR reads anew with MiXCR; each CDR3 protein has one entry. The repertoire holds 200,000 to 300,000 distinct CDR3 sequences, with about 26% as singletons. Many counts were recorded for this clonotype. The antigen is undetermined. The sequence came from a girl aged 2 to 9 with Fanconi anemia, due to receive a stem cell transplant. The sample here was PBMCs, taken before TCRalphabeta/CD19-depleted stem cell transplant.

The DNA for the CDR3 is TGTGCCATCAAAACCGGGACAGGGGACAATCAGCCCCAGCATTTT. Amino acids: CAIKTGTGDNQPQHF. V usage is TRBV10-3 and J usage is TRBJ1-5; 10 positions match TRBD1. The CDR3 runs to 15 residues. Germline CDR1 is ENHRY and CDR2 is SYGVKD. Germline trimming cut 7 bases from V and 3 bases from J; bases unmatched to any gene: 6.